A single sample gave rise to the 21 T cell receptor beta chains below, sequenced in a study of cytomegalovirus exposure and HLA in healthy donors. Here immunoSEQ multiplex PCR was the method, and the copy in TCRdb shows in-frame clones only, minus some. The table includes about 160,000 clones, approximately 90% detected once. Sequencing input: PBMCs. The receptors were sampled from a man younger than 35 in good health and CMV-seronegative.

The V call is TRBV6-1, the J call TRBJ2-1; TRBD2 might be the D (6 bases). Germline V lookup: CDR1 MNHNS, CDR2 SASEGT. This CDR3 is 19 amino acids long. The germline V and J ends were trimmed by 0 bases and 9 bases, with 27 bases remaining between them. The CDR3 spells CASSEALRTGVSGDGEQFF. The CDR3 bases are TGTGCCAGCAGTGAAGCTCTCCGGACGGGAGTATCGGGTGATGGTGAGCAGTTCTTC.

The chain has TRBV11-2 and TRBJ1-2, with 8 bases fitting TRBD1. The CDR3 contains 15 residues. Germline V gene data show CDR1 as SGHAT and CDR2 as FQNNGV. The V and J ends lost 5 bases and 4 bases, in that order; junction bases with no gene match: 9. CDR3 loop: CASSLTGGRGYGYTF. CDR3 nucleotides: TGTGCCAGCAGCCTCACAGGGGGACGCGGCTATGGCTACACCTTC.

The rearrangement links TRBV4-1 to TRBJ2-5; maybe TRBD2 (6 bases). CDR3 length: 14 residues. The germline V and J ends were trimmed by 5 bases and 1 base, with 11 bases remaining between them. In germline, CDR1 is MGHRA, CDR2 YSYEKL. CDR3 nucleotides: TGCGCCAGCAGCGCTGTGGGGGGCCAAGAGACCCAGTACTTC. It yields the protein CASSAVGGQETQYF.

The chain uses TRBV4-1 and TRBJ1-4, with TRBD1 identical over 9 bases. This CDR3 is built from 17 residues. Germline V gene data show CDR1 as MGHRA and CDR2 as YSYEKL. With V trimmed by 3 bases and J by 4 bases, 9 bases remained unmatched. DNA for the CDR3: TGCGCCAGCAGCCACCCGGGACAGGGTACCATTAATGAAAAACTGTTTTTT. This gives the protein CASSHPGQGTINEKLFF.

The V gene is TRBV27, the J gene TRBJ2-3; TRBD2 matches at 11 bases. The CDR3 consists of 17 residues. J was trimmed by 1 base and V by 6 bases; bases with no gene match: 9. Germline assignment: CDR1 MNHEY and CDR2 SMNVEV (reference sequence). CDR3: CASRLAGGRQGTDTQYF. The DNA of the CDR3 is TGTGCCAGCAGGCTAGCGGGGGGCCGCCAGGGCACAGATACGCAGTATTTT.

This clone has just one count. The V gene is TRBV4-1, the J gene TRBJ2-5, with D hard to call. Trimming took 4 bases from V and 5 from J, leaving 11 bases between them. Germline CDR1 and CDR2: MGHRA and YSYEKL. This CDR3 has 13 amino acids. CDR3 sequence reads: CASSLVLPETQYF. In DNA, the CDR3 is TGCGCCAGCAGCCTAGTCCTACCCGAGACCCAGTACTTC.

The genes are TRBV7-9 and TRBJ2-7; D gene unclear. V was pared by 0 bases and J by 6 bases, with 9 bases between. Germline V gene sequence: CDR1 SEHNR, CDR2 FQNEAQ (reference sequence). CDR3 length: 13 residues. CDR3 nucleotides: TGTGCCAGCAGCTTAGCGCGGATGGGCGAGCAGTACTTC. The encoded protein is CASSLARMGEQYF.

This clone was seen only once. This rearrangement joins TRBV6-5 to TRBJ2-7, with 8 bases fitting TRBD2. Trimming cost V 4 bases and J 7 bases; bases outside gene matches: 12. This CDR3 has 15 amino acids. Germline loops: CDR1 MNHEY, CDR2 SVGAGI. CDR3: CASSSQYSGAGEQYF. The CDR3 coding sequence is TGTGCCAGCAGTTCCCAATATAGCGGGGCAGGGGAGCAGTACTTC.

To note about this clone: The junction does not match germline at one end; this may be a read error. The DNA for the CDR3 is TGTGCTAGCAGCGCCGGACAGGGGGAAACCGGGGAGCTGTTTTTT. Protein product: CASSAGQGETGELFF. The chain carries TRBV7-7 and TRBJ2-2; 10 bases are shared with TRBD1. This CDR3 has 15 residues. Germline V gene data show CDR1 as SSHAT and CDR2 as FNYEAQ (reference sequence).

This clone was observed once. The CDR3 DNA is TGTGCCAGTAGTATAGAGGCCGAAAATACCCAGTACTTC. This encodes CASSIEAENTQYF. The chain joins TRBV19 to TRBJ2-5; D is uncertain. The CDR3 spans 13 residues. Trimming took 0 bases from V and 8 from J, leaving 10 bases between them. The germline gives CDR1 LNHDA, CDR2 SQIVND (reference sequence).

The rearrangement joins TRBV30 to TRBJ1-1; perhaps TRBD1 as D (5 bases). CDR1 is GTSNPN and CDR2 is SVGIG in the germline V gene (reference sequence). Trimming took 3 bases from V and 4 from J, leaving 12 bases between them. The CDR3 runs 13 residues. The CDR3 spells CAWRGGESTEAFF. For the CDR3, the DNA is TGTGCCTGGAGAGGAGGGGAATCCACTGAAGCTTTCTTT. Supplemented by reference TRBV30 and TRBJ1-1, the full variable domain reads SQTIHQWPATLVQPVGSPLSLECTVEGTSNPNLYWYRQAAGRGLQLLFYSVGIGQISSEVPQNLSASRPQDRQFILSSKKLLLSDSGFYLCAWRGGESTEAFFGQGTRLTVV.

The CDR3 bases are TGTGCCAGCAGCTGGGCGGGAGGCACTAATGAAAAACTGTTTTTT. This translates into CASSWAGGTNEKLFF. The V gene is TRBV11-2, the J gene TRBJ1-4, with no clear D. Trimming shortened V by 4 bases and J by 2 bases, and 11 bases separated the two germline ends. The CDR3 contains 15 residues. Germline V gives CDR1 SGHAT, CDR2 FQNNGV.

The genes are TRBV11-2 and TRBJ2-2; D uncertain. CDR1 and CDR2 (germline): SGHAT, FQNNGV. Trimming left V 1 base short and J 3 bases short, with 3 bases between. This CDR3 comprises 13 residues. The CDR3 loop reads CASSLAYTGELFF. The CDR3 DNA follows: TGTGCCAGCAGCTTAGCCTACACCGGGGAGCTGTTTTTT.

The gene calls are TRBV7-9 and TRBJ2-3; possibly TRBD1 for D (6 bases). CDR3 size: 16 residues. Per germline, CDR1 SEHNR and CDR2 FQNEAQ (reference sequence). V lost 4 bases, J lost 4 bases, and 18 bases lay in between. The CDR3 DNA is TGTGCCAGCAGCTCGAACACAGGGAGAGTAGCAGATACGCAGTATTTT. This translates into CASSSNTGRVADTQYF.

The chain is built from TRBV7-2 and TRBJ1-1, with D hard to call. Between the trimmed V and J ends, which lost 5 bases and 2 bases, there was a span of 12 bases. The CDR3 is 14 amino acids. Germline lookup yields CDR1 SGHTA and CDR2 FQGNSA. The CDR3 DNA reads as TGTGCCAGCAGCCCAGCCGAGGGTAACACTGAAGCTTTCTTT. This codes for CASSPAEGNTEAFF.

The chain recombines TRBV18 with TRBJ2-1; 14 bases line up with TRBD2. Losses at the gene ends were 0 bases for V and 5 bases for J; bases not matched to a gene: 3. The CDR3 is 17 amino acids. Per the germline V gene, CDR1 is KGHSH and CDR2 is LQKENI. The CDR3 is CASSPPGTSGGDNEQFF. The DNA for the CDR3 is TGTGCCAGCTCACCACCCGGGACTAGCGGGGGAGACAATGAGCAGTTCTTC. The full variable domain, with the rest looked up from reference TRBV18 and TRBJ2-1, is NAGVMQNPRHLVRRRGQEARLRCSPMKGHSHVYWYRQLPEEGLKFMVYLQKENIIDESGMPKERFSAEFPKEGPSILRIQQVVRGDSAAYFCASSPPGTSGGDNEQFFGPGTRLTVL.

This clone was seen a handful of times. This rearrangement joins TRBV7-9 to TRBJ1-2; no definite D call. Trimming left V 2 bases short and J 4 bases short, with 11 bases between. From germline, CDR1 is SEHNR and CDR2 FQNEAQ (reference sequence). The CDR3 contains 14 residues. CDR3 sequence (DNA): TGTGCCAGCAGCTTATCAGGTCAGCCCTATGGCTACACCTTC. Translation: CASSLSGQPYGYTF.

The chain links TRBV5-1 to TRBJ2-6; weak D call: TRBD2 (5 bases). This CDR3 comprises 18 residues. Germline-derived CDR1 and CDR2 are SGHRS and YFSETQ. Trimming took 10 bases from V and 0 from J, leaving 23 bases between them. CDR3 residues: CARLGWAEDLSGANVLTF. The CDR3 bases are TGCGCCCGCCTTGGTTGGGCGGAGGACCTCTCTGGGGCCAACGTCCTGACTTTC. Full variable domain (rest looked up from reference TRBV5-1 and TRBJ2-6): KAGVTQTPRYLIKTRGQQVTLSCSPISGHRSVSWYQQTPGQGLQFLFEYFSETQRNKGNFPGRFSGRQFSNSRSEMNVSTLELGDSALYLCARLGWAEDLSGANVLTFGAGSRLTVL.

This chain connects TRBV28 to TRBJ1-3, with 7 positions matching TRBD1. The junction had 15 bases not matched to a gene; V was cut back by 5 bases and J by 5 bases. Germline loops: CDR1 MDHEN, CDR2 SYDVKM. The CDR3 spans 17 residues. The CDR3 region has the DNA TGTGCCAGCAGTCCAAAATCATACCGGACAGGCAGAAACACCATATATTTT. Encoded protein: CASSPKSYRTGRNTIYF.

This clone was seen a single time. The chain carries TRBV4-2 and TRBJ2-1, with a tentative D call TRBD2 (5 bases). Germline-derived CDR1 and CDR2 are LGHNA and YNFKEQ. V was cut by 2 bases and J by 0 bases, with 5 bases left in between. The CDR3 totals 14 residues. In DNA, the CDR3 is TGTGCCAGCAGCCAAACTAGCTCCTACAATGAGCAGTTCTTC. As protein: CASSQTSSYNEQFF.

The gene calls are TRBV6-1 and TRBJ1-1, with TRBD1 as a possible D gene (6 bases). From germline, CDR1 is MNHNS and CDR2 SASEGT. The CDR3 is 12 residues long. This CDR3 is CSNKGEATEAFF. The CDR3 nucleotides are TGTTCCAACAAGGGGGAAGCGACTGAAGCTTTCTTT.